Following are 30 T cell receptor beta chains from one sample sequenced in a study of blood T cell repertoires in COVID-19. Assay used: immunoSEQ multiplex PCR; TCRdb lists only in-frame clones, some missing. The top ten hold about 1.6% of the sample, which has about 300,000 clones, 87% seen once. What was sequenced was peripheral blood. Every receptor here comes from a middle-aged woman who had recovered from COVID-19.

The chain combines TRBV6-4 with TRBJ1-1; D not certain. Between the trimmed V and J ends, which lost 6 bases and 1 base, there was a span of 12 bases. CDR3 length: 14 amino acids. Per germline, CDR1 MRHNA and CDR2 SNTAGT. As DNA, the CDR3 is TGTGCCAGCAGGCTGGGAGGACCGAACACTGAAGCTTTCTTT. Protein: CASRLGGPNTEAFF.

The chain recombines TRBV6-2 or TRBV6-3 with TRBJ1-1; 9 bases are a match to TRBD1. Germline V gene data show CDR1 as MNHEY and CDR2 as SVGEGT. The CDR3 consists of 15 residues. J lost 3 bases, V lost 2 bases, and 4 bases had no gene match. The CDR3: CASSYGTGWYTEAFF. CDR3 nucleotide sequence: TGTGCCAGCAGTTACGGGACAGGGTGGTACACTGAAGCTTTCTTT.

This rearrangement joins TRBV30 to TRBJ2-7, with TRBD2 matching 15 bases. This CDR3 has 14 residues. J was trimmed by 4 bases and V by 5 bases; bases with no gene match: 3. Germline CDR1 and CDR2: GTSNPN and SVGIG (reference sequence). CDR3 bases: TGTGCCTGGGGGACTAGCGGGGGGATGTACGAGCAGTACTTC. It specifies CAWGTSGGMYEQYF.

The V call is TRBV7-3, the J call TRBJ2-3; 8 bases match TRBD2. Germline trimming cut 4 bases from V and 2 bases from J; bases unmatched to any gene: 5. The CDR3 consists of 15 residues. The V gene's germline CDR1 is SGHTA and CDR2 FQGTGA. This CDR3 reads CASSSGAGVTDTQYF. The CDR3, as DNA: TGTGCCAGCAGCTCGGGAGCGGGGGTCACAGATACGCAGTATTTT.

This CDR3 reads CASSFGLSNTGELFF. The CDR3 DNA reads TGTGCCAGCAGCTTCGGTCTATCGAACACCGGGGAGCTGTTTTTT. J is TRBJ2-2 and V is TRBV5-6; unclear D gene. Germline assignment: CDR1 SGHDT and CDR2 YYEEEE. The CDR3 has 15 amino acids. Trimming left V 2 bases short and J 0 bases short, with 8 bases between.

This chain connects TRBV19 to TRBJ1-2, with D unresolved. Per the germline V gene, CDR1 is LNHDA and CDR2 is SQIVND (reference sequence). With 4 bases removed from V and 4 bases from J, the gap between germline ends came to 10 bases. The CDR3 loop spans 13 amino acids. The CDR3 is CASSSGEGYGYTF. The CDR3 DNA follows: TGTGCCAGTAGTAGTGGAGAGGGCTATGGCTACACCTTC.

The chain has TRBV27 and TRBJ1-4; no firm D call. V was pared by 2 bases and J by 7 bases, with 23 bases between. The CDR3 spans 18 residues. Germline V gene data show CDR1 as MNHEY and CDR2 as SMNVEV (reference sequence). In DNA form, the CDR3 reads TGTGCCAGCAGTTTAACTCCGGTTAGCGGTGGCGGACCTGAAAAACTGTTTTTT. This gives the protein CASSLTPVSGGGPEKLFF. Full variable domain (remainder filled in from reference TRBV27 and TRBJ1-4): EAQVTQNPRYLITVTGKKLTVTCSQNMNHEYMSWYRQDPGLGLRQIYYSMNVEVTDKGDVPEGYKVSRKEKRNFPLILESPSPNQTSLYFCASSLTPVSGGGPEKLFFGSGTQLSVL.

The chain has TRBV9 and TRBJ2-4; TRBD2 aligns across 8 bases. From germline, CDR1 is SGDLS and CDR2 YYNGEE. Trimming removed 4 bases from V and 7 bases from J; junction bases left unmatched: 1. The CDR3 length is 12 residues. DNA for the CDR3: TGTGCCAGCAGCCCGGGGGGGAACATTCAGTACTTC. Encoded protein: CASSPGGNIQYF.

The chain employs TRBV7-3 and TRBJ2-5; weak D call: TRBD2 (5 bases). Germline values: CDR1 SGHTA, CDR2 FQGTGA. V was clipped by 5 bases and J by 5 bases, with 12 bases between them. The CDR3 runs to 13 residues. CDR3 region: CASSQRERETQYF. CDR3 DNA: TGTGCCAGCAGCCAACGGGAACGGGAGACCCAGTACTTC. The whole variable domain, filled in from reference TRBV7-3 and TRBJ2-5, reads GAGVSQTPSNKVTEKGKYVELRCDPISGHTALYWYRQSLGQGPEFLIYFQGTGAADDSGLPNDRFFAVRPEGSVSTLKIQRTERGDSAVYLCASSQRERETQYFGPGTRLLVL.

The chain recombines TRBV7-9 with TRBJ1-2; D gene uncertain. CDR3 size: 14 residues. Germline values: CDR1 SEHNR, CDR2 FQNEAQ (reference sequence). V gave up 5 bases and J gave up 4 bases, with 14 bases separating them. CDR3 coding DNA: TGTGCCAGCAGCCCCGCGGCCGCATCCTATGGCTACACCTTC. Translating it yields CASSPAAASYGYTF.

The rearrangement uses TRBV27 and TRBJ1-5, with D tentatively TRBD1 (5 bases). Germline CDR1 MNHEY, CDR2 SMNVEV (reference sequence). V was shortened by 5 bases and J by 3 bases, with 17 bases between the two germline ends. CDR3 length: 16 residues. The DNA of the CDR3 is TGTGCCAGCAGTCCCGGCCCAGGGAATGCCAATCAGCCCCAGCATTTT. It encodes CASSPGPGNANQPQHF.

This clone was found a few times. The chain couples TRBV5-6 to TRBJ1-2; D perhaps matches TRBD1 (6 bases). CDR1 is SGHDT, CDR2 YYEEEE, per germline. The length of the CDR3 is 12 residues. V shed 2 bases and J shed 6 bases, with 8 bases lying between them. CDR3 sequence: CASSFGQNGYTF. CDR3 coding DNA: TGTGCCAGCAGCTTTGGACAGAATGGCTACACCTTC.

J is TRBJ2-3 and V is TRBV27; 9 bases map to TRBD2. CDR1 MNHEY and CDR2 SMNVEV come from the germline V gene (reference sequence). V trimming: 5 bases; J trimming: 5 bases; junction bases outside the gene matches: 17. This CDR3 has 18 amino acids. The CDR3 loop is CASSRPAKAGGRVDTQYF. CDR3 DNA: TGTGCCAGCAGTCGGCCCGCAAAAGCGGGGGGCCGGGTAGATACGCAGTATTTT.

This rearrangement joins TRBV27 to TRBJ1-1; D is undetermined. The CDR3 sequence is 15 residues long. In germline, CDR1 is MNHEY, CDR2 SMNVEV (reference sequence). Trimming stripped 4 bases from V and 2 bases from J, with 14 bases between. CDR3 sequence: CASSSLGVANTEAFF. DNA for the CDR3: TGTGCCAGCAGTTCCCTCGGGGTGGCTAACACTGAAGCTTTCTTT.

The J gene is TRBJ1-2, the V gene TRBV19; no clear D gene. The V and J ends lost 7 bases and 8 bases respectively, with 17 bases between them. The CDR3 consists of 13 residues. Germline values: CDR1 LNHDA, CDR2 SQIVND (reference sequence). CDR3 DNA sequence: TGTGCCAGTACCCCGAATCCGGCGGTGGGCTACACCTTC. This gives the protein CASTPNPAVGYTF.

CDR3 region: CSVTGGQGDTQYF. The CDR3 DNA follows: TGCAGCGTGACAGGGGGCCAGGGAGATACGCAGTATTTT. J is TRBJ2-3 and V is TRBV29-1; 10 bases fit TRBD1. The junction had 5 bases not matched to a gene; V was cut back by 6 bases and J by 5 bases. Germline CDR1 SQVTM, CDR2 ANQGSEA. There are 13 residues in the CDR3.

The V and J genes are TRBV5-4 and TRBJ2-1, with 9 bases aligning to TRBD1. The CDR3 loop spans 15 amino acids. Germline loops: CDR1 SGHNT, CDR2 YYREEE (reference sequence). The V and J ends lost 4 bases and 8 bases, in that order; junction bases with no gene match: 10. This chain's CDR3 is CASSPGTGLRDEQFF. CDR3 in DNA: TGTGCCAGCAGCCCCGGGACAGGGTTAAGGGATGAGCAGTTCTTC. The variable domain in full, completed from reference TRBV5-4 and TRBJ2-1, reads ETGVTQSPTHLIKTRGQQVTLRCSSQSGHNTVSWYQQALGQGPQFIFQYYREEENGRGNFPPRFSGLQFPNYSSELNVNALELDDSALYLCASSPGTGLRDEQFFGPGTRLTVL.

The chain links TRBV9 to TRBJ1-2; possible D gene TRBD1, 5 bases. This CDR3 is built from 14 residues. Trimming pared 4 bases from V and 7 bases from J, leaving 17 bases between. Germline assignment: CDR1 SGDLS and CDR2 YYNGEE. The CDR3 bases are TGTGCCAGCAGCACGGTAGGAGGGACGGTTGGCTACACCTTC. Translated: CASSTVGGTVGYTF.

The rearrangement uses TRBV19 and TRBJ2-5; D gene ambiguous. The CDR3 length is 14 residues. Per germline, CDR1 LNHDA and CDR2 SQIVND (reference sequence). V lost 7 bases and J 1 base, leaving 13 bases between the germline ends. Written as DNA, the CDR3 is TGTGCCAGTACCCCCGCCGGGTCCCAAGAGACCCAGTACTTC. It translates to CASTPAGSQETQYF.

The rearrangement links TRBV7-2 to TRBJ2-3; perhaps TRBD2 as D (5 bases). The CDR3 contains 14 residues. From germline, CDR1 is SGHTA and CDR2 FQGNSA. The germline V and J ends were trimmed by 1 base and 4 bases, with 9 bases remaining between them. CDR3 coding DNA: TGTGCCAGCAGCTTAGGAGGGCCCCCAGATACGCAGTATTTT. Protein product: CASSLGGPPDTQYF. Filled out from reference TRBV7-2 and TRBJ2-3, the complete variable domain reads GAGVSQSPSNKVTEKGKDVELRCDPISGHTALYWYRQSLGQGLEFLIYFQGNSAPDKSGLPSDRFSAERTGGSVSTLTIQRTQQEDSAVYLCASSLGGPPDTQYFGPGTRLTVL.

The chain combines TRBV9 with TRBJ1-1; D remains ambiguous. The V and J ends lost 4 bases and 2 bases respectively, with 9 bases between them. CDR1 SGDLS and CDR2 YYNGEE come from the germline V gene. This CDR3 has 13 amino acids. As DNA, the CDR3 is TGTGCCAGCAGCACAACGACAAACACTGAAGCTTTCTTT. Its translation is CASSTTTNTEAFF.

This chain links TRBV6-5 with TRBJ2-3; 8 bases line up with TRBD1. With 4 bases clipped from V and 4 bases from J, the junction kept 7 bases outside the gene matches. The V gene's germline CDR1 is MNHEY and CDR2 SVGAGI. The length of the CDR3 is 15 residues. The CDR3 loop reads CASSFSGQGPDTQYF. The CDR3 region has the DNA TGTGCCAGCAGTTTTTCCGGACAGGGCCCAGATACGCAGTATTTT.

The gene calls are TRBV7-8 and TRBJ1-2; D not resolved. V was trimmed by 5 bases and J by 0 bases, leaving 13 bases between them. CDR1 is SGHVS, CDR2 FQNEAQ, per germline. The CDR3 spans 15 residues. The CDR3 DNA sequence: TGTGCCAGCAGCCCCGGACTGGCGCCTAACTATGGCTACACCTTC. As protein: CASSPGLAPNYGYTF.

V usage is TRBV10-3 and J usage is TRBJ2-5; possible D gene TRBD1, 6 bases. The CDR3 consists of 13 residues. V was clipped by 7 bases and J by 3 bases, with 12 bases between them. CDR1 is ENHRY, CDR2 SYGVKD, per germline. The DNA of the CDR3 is TGTGCCATCATGAGGGACACCGAAGAGACCCAGTACTTC. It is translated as CAIMRDTEETQYF.

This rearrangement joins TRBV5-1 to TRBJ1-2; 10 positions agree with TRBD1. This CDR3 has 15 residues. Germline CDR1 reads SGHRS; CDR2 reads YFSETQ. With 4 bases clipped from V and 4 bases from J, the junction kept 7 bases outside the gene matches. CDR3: CASSPETGGGYGYTF. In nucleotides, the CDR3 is TGCGCCAGCAGCCCCGAGACAGGGGGCGGCTATGGCTACACCTTC.

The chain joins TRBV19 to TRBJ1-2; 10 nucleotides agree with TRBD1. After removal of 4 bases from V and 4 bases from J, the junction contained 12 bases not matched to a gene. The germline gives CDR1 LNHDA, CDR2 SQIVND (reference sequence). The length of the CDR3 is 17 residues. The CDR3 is CASSKQKVGQGVYGYTF. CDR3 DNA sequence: TGTGCCAGTAGTAAACAGAAAGTCGGACAGGGGGTCTATGGCTACACCTTC.

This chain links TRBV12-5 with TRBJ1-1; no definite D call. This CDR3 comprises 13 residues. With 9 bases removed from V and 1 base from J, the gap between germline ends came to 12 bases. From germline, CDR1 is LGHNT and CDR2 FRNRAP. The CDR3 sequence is CASGREPNTEAFF. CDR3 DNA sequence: TGTGCTAGCGGGCGGGAGCCGAACACTGAAGCTTTCTTT.

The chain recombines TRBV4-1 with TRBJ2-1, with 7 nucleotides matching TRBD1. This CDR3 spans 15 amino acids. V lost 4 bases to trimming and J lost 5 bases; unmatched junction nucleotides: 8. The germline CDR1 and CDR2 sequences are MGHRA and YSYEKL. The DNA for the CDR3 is TGCGCCAGCAGCCTAACAGGGGCTAGGGACAATGAGCAGTTCTTC. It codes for CASSLTGARDNEQFF.

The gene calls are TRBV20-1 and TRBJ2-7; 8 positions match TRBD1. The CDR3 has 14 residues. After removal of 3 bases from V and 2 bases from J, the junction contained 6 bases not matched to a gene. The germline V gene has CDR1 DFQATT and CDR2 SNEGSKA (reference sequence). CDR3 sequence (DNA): TGCAGTGCTAGTCGACAGGGGACCCCCTACGAGCAGTACTTC. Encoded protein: CSASRQGTPYEQYF.

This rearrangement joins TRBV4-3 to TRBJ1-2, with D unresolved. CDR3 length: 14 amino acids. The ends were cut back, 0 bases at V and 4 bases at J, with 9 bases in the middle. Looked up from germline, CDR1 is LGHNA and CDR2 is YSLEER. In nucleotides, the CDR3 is TGCGCCAGCAGCCAAGATAGCGGACTCTATGGCTACACCTTC. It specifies CASSQDSGLYGYTF.